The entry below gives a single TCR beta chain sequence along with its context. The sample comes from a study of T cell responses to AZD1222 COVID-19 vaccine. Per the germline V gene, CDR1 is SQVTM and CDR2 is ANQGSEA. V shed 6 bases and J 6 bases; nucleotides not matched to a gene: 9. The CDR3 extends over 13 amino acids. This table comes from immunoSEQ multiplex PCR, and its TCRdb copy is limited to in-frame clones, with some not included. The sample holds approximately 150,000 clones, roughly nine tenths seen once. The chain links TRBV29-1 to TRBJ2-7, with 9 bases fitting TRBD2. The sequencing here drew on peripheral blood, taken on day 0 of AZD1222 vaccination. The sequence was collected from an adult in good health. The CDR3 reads CSVHSGSRGEQYF. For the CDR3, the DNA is TGCAGCGTCCATAGCGGGAGTCGTGGCGAGCAGTACTTC.